Shown below are 21 T cell receptor beta chains from a single sample sequenced in a study of shared clonotypes between healthy human individuals. The method was immunoSEQ multiplex PCR; TCRdb's version includes in-frame clones alone and lacks a portion of them. The sample has about 380,000 clones; approximately 97% are singletons. Sequences were obtained from memory CD8+ T cells sorted from blood. The subset: CD45RO+ cells pooled with CCR7-negative TemRA cells. These receptors all come from a man younger than 40 in good health.

The chain couples TRBV5-3 to TRBJ2-5; 14 bases agree with TRBD2. Being an ORF, TRBV5-3 has a function that is uncertain. The length of the CDR3 is 19 residues. Trimming cost V 5 bases and J 5 bases; bases outside gene matches: 17. CDR3 in amino acids: CARSGPGLAGERSRETQYF. The CDR3 DNA reads as TGTGCCAGAAGTGGTCCGGGACTAGCGGGAGAGCGAAGTAGGGAGACCCAGTACTTC.

The table lists this clone with a count of one. The chain is built from TRBV5-8 and TRBJ2-7, with D unresolved. Germline loops: CDR1 SGHTS, CDR2 YDEGEE. The V end was cut by 1 base, the J end by 0 bases, with 11 bases between. This CDR3 spans 15 amino acids. The CDR3 spells CASSLRRGSSYEQYF. The CDR3 DNA sequence: TGTGCCAGCAGCTTGAGACGTGGTAGCTCCTACGAGCAGTACTTC.

This chain links TRBV4-3 with TRBJ2-5, with unresolved D. V shed 0 bases and J shed 5 bases, with 16 bases lying between them. CDR1 and CDR2 (germline): LGHNA, YSLEER. This CDR3 is 16 amino acids long. CDR3 region: CASSQDRARTLETQYF. The DNA for the CDR3 is TGCGCCAGCAGCCAAGATCGGGCTAGGACCCTGGAGACCCAGTACTTC.

This clone was observed once. V gene TRBV28 combines with J gene TRBJ2-2; 8 bases align to TRBD2. V dropped 5 bases and J dropped 1; count of bases not matched to a gene: 3. This CDR3 spans 15 amino acids. Germline CDR1 MDHEN, CDR2 SYDVKM. CDR3 loop: CASSVSGRNTGELFF. DNA of the CDR3: TGTGCCAGCAGTGTCAGCGGGAGGAACACCGGGGAGCTGTTTTTT.

The CDR3 is CASSLTGMNTEAFF. DNA of the CDR3: TGTGCCAGCAGTTTAACAGGGATGAACACTGAAGCTTTCTTT. The rearrangement links TRBV28 to TRBJ1-1, with a possible D match to TRBD1 (6 bases). Trimming stripped 2 bases from V and 0 bases from J, with 7 bases between. The CDR3 length is 14 residues. Germline V CDR1 and CDR2: MDHEN, SYDVKM.

The chain carries TRBV11-2 and TRBJ1-4, with 8 bases that match TRBD1. The CDR3 length is 15 residues. The V gene's germline CDR1 is SGHAT and CDR2 FQNNGV. V was clipped by 6 bases and J by 5 bases; unmatched bases: 8. The CDR3 DNA reads as TGTGCCAGCAGTCCCCGGGCAGGGGGCAATGAAAAACTGTTTTTT. It codes for CASSPRAGGNEKLFF. The whole variable domain, filled in from reference TRBV11-2 and TRBJ1-4, reads EAGVAQSPRYKIIEKRQSVAFWCNPISGHATLYWYQQILGQGPKLLIQFQNNGVVDDSQLPKDRFSAERLKGVDSTLKIQPAKLEDSAVYLCASSPRAGGNEKLFFGSGTQLSVL.

A single count supports this clone. This chain uses TRBV15 with TRBJ2-2; 8 bases align to TRBD2. Trimming removed 4 bases from V and 3 bases from J; junction bases left unmatched: 7. The CDR3 is made up of 16 amino acids. Germline-derived CDR1 and CDR2 are LNHNV and YYDKDF (reference sequence). In DNA, the CDR3 is TGTGCCACCAGCATGTCAGCGGGAGCCTACACCGGGGAGCTGTTTTTT. This encodes CATSMSAGAYTGELFF.

The CDR3 sequence: CASSKGQGASDTQYF. Here the CDR3 DNA reads TGTGCCAGCAGCAAGGGACAGGGGGCCTCAGATACGCAGTATTTT. The V gene is TRBV7-9, the J gene TRBJ2-3; 12 nucleotides align to TRBD1. The V gene end was trimmed by 5 bases and the J gene end by 4 bases; junction bases not matched to a gene: 4. The CDR3 totals 15 residues. The germline V gene encodes CDR1 SEHNR and CDR2 FQNEAQ (reference sequence).

This clone has just a few counts. The rearrangement links TRBV29-1 to TRBJ2-2; D not certain. V shed 7 bases and J shed 4 bases, with 13 bases lying between them. In germline, CDR1 is SQVTM, CDR2 ANQGSEA. The CDR3 loop spans 13 amino acids. CDR3 nucleotide sequence: TGCAGCGCCGAGTCCCCCCTCACCGGGGAGCTGTTTTTT. It codes for CSAESPLTGELFF.

This sequence joins TRBV6-5 and TRBJ1-6; D call uncertain. The V end lost 1 base, the J end lost 7 bases, and 11 bases lay between the germline ends. Germline CDR1 is MNHEY and CDR2 is SVGAGI. This CDR3 has 15 amino acids. Written as DNA, the CDR3 is TGTGCCAGCAGTTACTTAACGTTCGGGAATTCACCCCTCCACTTT. Translation: CASSYLTFGNSPLHF.

This clone showed up just once. The chain recombines TRBV28 with TRBJ1-5; D is unclear. CDR1 MDHEN and CDR2 SYDVKM come from the germline V gene. The CDR3 extends over 16 amino acids. The germline V and J ends were trimmed by 2 bases and 0 bases, with 11 bases remaining between them. For the CDR3, the DNA is TGTGCCAGCAGTTTACCGGTAGCCTATAGCAATCAGCCCCAGCATTTT. Its protein is CASSLPVAYSNQPQHF.

The rearrangement uses TRBV19 and TRBJ1-1, with unresolved D. V lost 0 bases and J lost 6, with 11 bases in between. The CDR3 loop spans 14 amino acids. The germline gives CDR1 LNHDA, CDR2 SQIVND (reference sequence). The DNA of the CDR3 is TGTGCCAGTAGTATAGACCCGTTGGTCGCTGAAGCTTTCTTT. This gives the protein CASSIDPLVAEAFF.

V gene TRBV7-3 combines with J gene TRBJ2-2; D not resolved. Germline values: CDR1 SGHTA, CDR2 FQGTGA. The CDR3 contains 14 residues. V was cut by 4 bases and J by 6 bases, with 12 bases left in between. CDR3 DNA: TGTGCCAGCAGCTCCGGACCCGACGCCGGGGAGCTGTTTTTT. Its protein product is CASSSGPDAGELFF. The full variable domain, in which reference TRBV7-3 and TRBJ2-2 provide the parts outside the CDR3, is GAGVSQTPSNKVTEKGKYVELRCDPISGHTALYWYRQSLGQGPEFLIYFQGTGAADDSGLPNDRFFAVRPEGSVSTLKIQRTERGDSAVYLCASSSGPDAGELFFGEGSRLTVL.

The chain uses TRBV19 and TRBJ1-1, with TRBD1 identical over 7 bases. Trimming took 5 bases from V and 0 from J; bases not matched to a gene: 6. The CDR3 totals 15 residues. In germline, CDR1 is LNHDA, CDR2 SQIVND (reference sequence). Written as DNA, the CDR3 is TGTGCCAGTAGTTGGACAGGAAACATGAACACTGAAGCTTTCTTT. Translating it yields CASSWTGNMNTEAFF.

The rearrangement links TRBV7-3 to TRBJ2-1, with 12 bases matching TRBD2. After removal of 5 bases from V and 7 bases from J, the junction contained 6 bases not matched to a gene. Germline CDR1 is SGHTA and CDR2 is FQGTGA. The CDR3 totals 15 residues. The CDR3 DNA sequence: TGTGCCAGCAGCCTCACTAGCGGGAGGCAAAATGAGCAGTTCTTC. Its translation is CASSLTSGRQNEQFF.

The chain employs TRBV2 and TRBJ2-5; TRBD2 agrees at 10 bases. This CDR3 spans 16 amino acids. The germline gives CDR1 SNHLY, CDR2 FYNNEI. V shed 2 bases and J 2 bases; nucleotides not matched to a gene: 5. CDR3: CASSESRTSGQETQYF. The DNA of the CDR3 is TGTGCCAGCAGTGAATCACGGACTAGCGGTCAAGAGACCCAGTACTTC. The whole variable domain, filled in from reference TRBV2 and TRBJ2-5, reads EPEVTQTPSHQVTQMGQEVILRCVPISNHLYFYWYRQILGQKVEFLVSFYNNEISEKSEIFDDQFSVERPDGSNFTLKIRSTKLEDSAMYFCASSESRTSGQETQYFGPGTRLLVL.

This chain connects TRBV18 to TRBJ1-4, with 10 bases fitting TRBD1. Germline lookup yields CDR1 KGHSH and CDR2 LQKENI. The CDR3 is 14 amino acids. The V segment lost 3 bases and the J segment 7 bases; nucleotides outside the gene matches: 2. DNA of the CDR3: TGTGCCAGCTCACCGGGACAGGGGAGTGAAAAACTGTTTTTT. It codes for CASSPGQGSEKLFF.

The rearrangement links TRBV13 to TRBJ2-1; tentative D call: TRBD2 (5 bases). Germline V lookup: CDR1 PRHDT, CDR2 FYEKMQ (reference sequence). V was cut by 3 bases and J by 0 bases, with 12 bases left in between. CDR3 size: 16 residues. The CDR3 bases are TGTGCCAGCAGCTTGCTGACTGGGAGCTCCTACAATGAGCAGTTCTTC. Translated: CASSLLTGSSYNEQFF.

The chain combines TRBV6-1 with TRBJ1-5; possibly TRBD1 for D (5 bases). Trimming removed 10 bases from V and 0 bases from J, with 13 bases in between. The CDR3 loop spans 14 amino acids. Germline V gene data show CDR1 as MNHNS and CDR2 as SASEGT. The CDR3 is CATCIDSSNQPQHF. The DNA of the CDR3 is TGTGCCACCTGTATCGACAGTAGCAATCAGCCCCAGCATTTT.

Concerning this clone: Distinct nucleotide sequences in the sample also encode this CDR3. The chain employs TRBV20-1 and TRBJ1-1; D call uncertain. V was clipped by 3 bases and J by 1 base, with 3 bases between them. The germline V gene encodes CDR1 DFQATT and CDR2 SNEGSKA (reference sequence). The CDR3 loop spans 11 amino acids. DNA of the CDR3: TGCAGTGCTAGGGAGAACACTGAAGCTTTCTTT. This codes for CSARENTEAFF.

V usage is TRBV7-8 and J usage is TRBJ1-5, with D hard to call. Trimming removed 2 bases at V and 6 bases at J, with 5 bases between. The CDR3 length is 12 residues. Germline values: CDR1 SGHVS, CDR2 FQNEAQ. CDR3 residues: CASSLSSQPQHF. CDR3 in DNA: TGTGCCAGCAGCTTATCCAGTCAGCCCCAGCATTTT. Variable domain in full (rest from reference TRBV7-8 and TRBJ1-5): GAGVSQSPRYKVAKRGQDVALRCDPISGHVSLFWYQQALGQGPEFLTYFQNEAQLDKSGLPSDRFFAERPEGSVSTLKIQRTQQEDSAVYLCASSLSSQPQHFGDGTRLSIL.